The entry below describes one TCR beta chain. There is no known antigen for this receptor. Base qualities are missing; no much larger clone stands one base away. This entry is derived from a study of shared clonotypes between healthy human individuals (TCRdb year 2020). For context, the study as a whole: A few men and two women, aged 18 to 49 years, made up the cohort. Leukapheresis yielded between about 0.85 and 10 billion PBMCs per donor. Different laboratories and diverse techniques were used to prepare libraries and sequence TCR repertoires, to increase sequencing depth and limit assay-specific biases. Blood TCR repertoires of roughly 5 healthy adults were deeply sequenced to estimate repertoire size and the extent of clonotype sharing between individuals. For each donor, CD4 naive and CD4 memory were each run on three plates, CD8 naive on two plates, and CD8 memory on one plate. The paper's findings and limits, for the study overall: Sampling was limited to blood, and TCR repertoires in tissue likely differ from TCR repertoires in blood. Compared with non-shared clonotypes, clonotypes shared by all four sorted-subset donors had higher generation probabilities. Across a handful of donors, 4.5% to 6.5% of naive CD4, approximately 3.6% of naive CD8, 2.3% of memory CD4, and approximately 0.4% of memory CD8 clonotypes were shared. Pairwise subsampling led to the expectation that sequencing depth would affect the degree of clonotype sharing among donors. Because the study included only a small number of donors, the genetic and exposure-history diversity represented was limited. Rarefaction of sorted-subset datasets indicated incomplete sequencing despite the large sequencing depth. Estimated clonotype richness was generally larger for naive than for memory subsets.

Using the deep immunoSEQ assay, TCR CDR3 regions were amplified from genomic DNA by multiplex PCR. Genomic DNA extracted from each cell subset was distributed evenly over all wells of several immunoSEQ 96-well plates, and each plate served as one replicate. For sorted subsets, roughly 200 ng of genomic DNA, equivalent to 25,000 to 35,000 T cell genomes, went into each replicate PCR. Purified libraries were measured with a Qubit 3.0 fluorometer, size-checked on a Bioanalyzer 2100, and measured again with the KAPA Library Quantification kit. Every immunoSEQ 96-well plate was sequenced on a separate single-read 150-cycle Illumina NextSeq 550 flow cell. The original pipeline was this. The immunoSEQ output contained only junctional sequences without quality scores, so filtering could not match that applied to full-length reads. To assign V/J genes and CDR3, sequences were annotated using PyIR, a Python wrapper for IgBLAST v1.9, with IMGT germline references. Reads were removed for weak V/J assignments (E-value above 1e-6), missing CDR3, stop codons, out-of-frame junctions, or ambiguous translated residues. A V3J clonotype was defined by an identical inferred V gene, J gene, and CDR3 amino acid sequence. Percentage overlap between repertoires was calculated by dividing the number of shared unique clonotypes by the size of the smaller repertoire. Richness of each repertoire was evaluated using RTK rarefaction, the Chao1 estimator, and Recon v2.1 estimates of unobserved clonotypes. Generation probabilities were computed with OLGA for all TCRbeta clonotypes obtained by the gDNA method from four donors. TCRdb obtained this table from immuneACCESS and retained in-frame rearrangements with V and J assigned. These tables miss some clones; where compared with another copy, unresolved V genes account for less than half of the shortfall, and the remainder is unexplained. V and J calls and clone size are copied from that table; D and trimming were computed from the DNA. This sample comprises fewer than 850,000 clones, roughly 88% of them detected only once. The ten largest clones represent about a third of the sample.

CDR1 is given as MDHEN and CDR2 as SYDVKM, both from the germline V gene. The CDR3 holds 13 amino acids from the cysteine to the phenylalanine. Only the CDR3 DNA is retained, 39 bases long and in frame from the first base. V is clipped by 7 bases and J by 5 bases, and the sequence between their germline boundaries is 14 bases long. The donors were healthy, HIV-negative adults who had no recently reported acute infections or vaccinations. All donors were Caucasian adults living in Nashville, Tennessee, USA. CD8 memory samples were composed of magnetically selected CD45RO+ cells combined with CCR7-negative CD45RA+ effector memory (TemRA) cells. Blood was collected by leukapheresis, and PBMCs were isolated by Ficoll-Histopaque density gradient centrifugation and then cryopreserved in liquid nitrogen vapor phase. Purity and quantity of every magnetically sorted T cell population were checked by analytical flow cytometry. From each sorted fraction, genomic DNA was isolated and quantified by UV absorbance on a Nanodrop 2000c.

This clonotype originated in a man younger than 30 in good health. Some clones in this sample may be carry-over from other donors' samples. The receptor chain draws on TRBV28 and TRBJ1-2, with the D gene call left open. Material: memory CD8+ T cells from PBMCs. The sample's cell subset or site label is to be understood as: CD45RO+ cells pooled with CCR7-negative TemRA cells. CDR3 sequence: CASKSPRRYGYTF. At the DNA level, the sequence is TGTGCCAGCAAAAGTCCCCGGAGGTATGGCTACACCTTC.